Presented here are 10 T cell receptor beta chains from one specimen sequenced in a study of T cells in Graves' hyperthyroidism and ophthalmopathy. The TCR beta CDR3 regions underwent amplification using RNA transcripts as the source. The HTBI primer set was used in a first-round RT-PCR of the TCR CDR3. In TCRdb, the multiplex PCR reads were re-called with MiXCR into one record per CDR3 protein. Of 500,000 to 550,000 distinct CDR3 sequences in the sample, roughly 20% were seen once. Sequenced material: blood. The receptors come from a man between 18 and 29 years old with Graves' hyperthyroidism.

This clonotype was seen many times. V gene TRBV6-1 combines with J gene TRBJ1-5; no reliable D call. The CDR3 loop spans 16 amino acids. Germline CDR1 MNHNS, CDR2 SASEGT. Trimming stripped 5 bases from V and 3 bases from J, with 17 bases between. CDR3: CASSLRPNLLNQPQHF. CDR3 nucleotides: TGTGCCAGCAGTCTCCGACCGAATCTCCTCAATCAGCCCCAGCATTTT.

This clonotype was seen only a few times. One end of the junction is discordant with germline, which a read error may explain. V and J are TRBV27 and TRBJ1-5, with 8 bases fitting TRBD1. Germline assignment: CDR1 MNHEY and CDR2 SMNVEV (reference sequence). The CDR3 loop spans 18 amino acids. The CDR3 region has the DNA TGTGCTAGCGGCCGGACAGGGTGGGACCTTTTTGGCAATCAGCCCCAGCGTTTT. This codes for CASGRTGWDLFGNQPQRF.

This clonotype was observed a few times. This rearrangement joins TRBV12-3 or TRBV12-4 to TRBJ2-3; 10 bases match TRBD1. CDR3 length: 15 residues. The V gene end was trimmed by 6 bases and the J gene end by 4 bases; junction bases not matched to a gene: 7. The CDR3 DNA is TGTGCCAGCAGACACCGGGACAGGGGAGCAGATACGCAGTATTTT. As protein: CASRHRDRGADTQYF.

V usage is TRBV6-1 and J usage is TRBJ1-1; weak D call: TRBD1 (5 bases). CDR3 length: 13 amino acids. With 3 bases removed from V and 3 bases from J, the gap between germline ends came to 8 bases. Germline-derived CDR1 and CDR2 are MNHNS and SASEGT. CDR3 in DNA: TGTGCCAGCAGTGACAGGGCGCACACTGAAGCTTTCTTT. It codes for CASSDRAHTEAFF.

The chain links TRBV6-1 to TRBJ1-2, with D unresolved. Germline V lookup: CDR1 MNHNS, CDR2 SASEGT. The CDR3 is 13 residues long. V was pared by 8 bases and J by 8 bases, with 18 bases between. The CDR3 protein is CASAKAKQKGYTF. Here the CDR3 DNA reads TGTGCCAGCGCGAAGGCAAAACAGAAGGGCTACACCTTC.

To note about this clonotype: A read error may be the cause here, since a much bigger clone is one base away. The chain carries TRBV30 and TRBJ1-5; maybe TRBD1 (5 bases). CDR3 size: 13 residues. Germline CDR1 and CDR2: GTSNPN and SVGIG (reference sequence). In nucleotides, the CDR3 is TGTGCCTGGAGTCAGGCCAGGGCAGAGCCCCAGCAGTTT. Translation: CAWSQARAEPQQF.

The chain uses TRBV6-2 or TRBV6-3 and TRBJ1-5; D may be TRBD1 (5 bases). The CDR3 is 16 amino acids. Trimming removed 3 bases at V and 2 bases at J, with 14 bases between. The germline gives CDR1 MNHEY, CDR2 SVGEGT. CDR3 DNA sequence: TGTGCCAGCAGTTATTCGTTGACAGAGGGCAATCAGCCCCAGCATTTT. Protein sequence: CASSYSLTEGNQPQHF.

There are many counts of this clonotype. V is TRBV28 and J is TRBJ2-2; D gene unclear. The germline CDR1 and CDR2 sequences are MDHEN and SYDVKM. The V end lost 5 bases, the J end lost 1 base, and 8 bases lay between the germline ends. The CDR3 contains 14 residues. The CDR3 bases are TGTGCCAGCAGTCAAACCCGGAACACCGGGGAGCTGTTTTTT. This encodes CASSQTRNTGELFF.

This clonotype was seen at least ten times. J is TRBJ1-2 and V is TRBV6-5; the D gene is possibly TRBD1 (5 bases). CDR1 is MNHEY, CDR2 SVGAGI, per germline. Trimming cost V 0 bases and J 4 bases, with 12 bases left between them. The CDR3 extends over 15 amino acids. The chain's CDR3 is CASSYSSGNVYGYTF. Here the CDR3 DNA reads TGTGCCAGCAGTTACTCGTCAGGGAATGTCTATGGCTACACCTTC.

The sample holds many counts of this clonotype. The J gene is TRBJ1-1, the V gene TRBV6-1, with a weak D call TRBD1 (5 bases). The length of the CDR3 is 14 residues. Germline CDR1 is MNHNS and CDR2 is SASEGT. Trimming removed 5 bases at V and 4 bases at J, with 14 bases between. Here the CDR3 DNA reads TGTGCCAGCAGTCTGCGAGAGGGGCTCACTGAAGCTTTCTTT. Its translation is CASSLREGLTEAFF.